The rows below give T cell receptor beta chains drawn from one sample of a study of blood T cell repertoires in COVID-19. The assay was immunoSEQ multiplex PCR, and TCRdb's table has in-frame clones only and misses some. The table records a few hundred thousand clones, around four fifths of them present only once. Specimen: PBMCs or T cells enriched from blood (not recorded which). The receptors come from a man in his forties who had recovered from COVID-19. Each CDR3 is given with its conserved first and last residue. Each record gives: V gene, D gene, J gene, clone size, CDR3 DNA, CDR3 protein. A D gene is named only where the DNA matches it firmly. The size of a clone is reported for some rows only, either as once, few or many, or as a class for expanded clones.

>TRBV7-2|.|TRBJ2-5|.
TGTGCCAGCAGCTTATCCCCGGGGGTGGCCCAGTACTTC
CASSLSPGVAQYF
>TRBV2|TRBD2|TRBJ2-1|.
TGTGCCAGCCGACTAGCGGGGGTGGGTGAGCAGTTCTTC
CASRLAGVGEQFF
>TRBV18|.|TRBJ2-3|.
TGTGCCAGCTCACTCGTGGGGCCTCAGGATACGCAGTATTTT
CASSLVGPQDTQYF
>TRBV2|.|TRBJ2-1|once
TGTGCCAGCAGTGAATGGACTCCCATAGATGAGCAGTTCTTC
CASSEWTPIDEQFF
>TRBV29-1|TRBD2|TRBJ2-2|.
TGCAGCGTTGTGGCGGGAGGCACCGGGGAGCTGTTTTTT
CSVVAGGTGELFF
>TRBV6-5|TRBD2|TRBJ2-3|.
TGTGCCAGCATCTCCTGGGGGAGGGAGGATACGCAGTATTTT
CASISWGREDTQYF
>TRBV28|.|TRBJ1-6|once
TGTGCCAGCAGTTTAAGGCAGAGGGATTCACCCCTCCACTTT
CASSLRQRDSPLHF
>TRBV2|TRBD1|TRBJ1-1|.
TGTGCCAGCAGTGAAGGGGTCGCACGAGGACAGGGCAAAGCTTTCTTT
CASSEGVARGQGKAFF
>TRBV7-8|.|TRBJ1-2|.
TGTGCCAGCAGTGTCGACATAAACTATGGCTACACCTTC
CASSVDINYGYTF
>TRBV4-2|TRBD2|TRBJ2-1|few
TGTGCCAGCAGCCCAGAAGGGACTAGCGGAAACAATGAGCAGTTCTTC
CASSPEGTSGNNEQFF
>TRBV18|TRBD1|TRBJ1-4|.
TGTGCCAGCTCACCAGAGACGGACAGGGGGCGAGGGGAAAAACTGTTTTTT
CASSPETDRGRGEKLFF
>TRBV2|.|TRBJ1-2|.
TGTGCCAGCAGTGATGGCAGGGGAAGGAGTAAGGGAAATGGCTACACCTTC
CASSDGRGRSKGNGYTF
>TRBV7-2|.|TRBJ2-3|.
TGTGCCAGCAGCCTGGGGGGGGCTACAGATACGCAGTATTTT
CASSLGGATDTQYF
>TRBV2|TRBD1|TRBJ1-1|.
TGTGCCAGCAGTTTACCCGGGACAGGGGTCACTGAAGCTTTCTTT
CASSLPGTGVTEAFF
>TRBV24-1|TRBD2|TRBJ2-2|.
TGTGCCACCAGTGACCTAACTAGCGGGAGTTGGACCGGGGAGCTGTTTTTT
CATSDLTSGSWTGELFF
>TRBV27|.|TRBJ1-6|.
TGTGCCAGCAGTTTAGGACAGTCGAATTCACCCCTCCACTTT
CASSLGQSNSPLHF
>TRBV9|TRBD1|TRBJ2-6|.
TGTGCCAGCAGCGTGACCGCCCAGACAGGGGGCAGCTCTGGGGCCAACGTCCTGACTTTC
CASSVTAQTGGSSGANVLTF
>TRBV19|TRBD1|TRBJ1-2|.
TGTGCCAGTAGGCAGGGGGGAAATGGCTACACCTTC
CASRQGGNGYTF
>TRBV3-1/TRBV3-2|.|TRBJ1-1|.
TGTGCCAGCAGCCAAGATCTATTGATGAACACTGAAGCTTTCTTT
CASSQDLLMNTEAFF
>TRBV7-6|TRBD1|TRBJ2-2|once
TGTGCCACCCGGCAACAGGGGTCCGCCGGGGAGCTGTTTTTT
CATRQQGSAGELFF
>TRBV7-3|.|TRBJ1-1|.
TGTGCCAGCAGCTTAGGCCGCCCGAACACTGAAGCTTTCTTT
CASSLGRPNTEAFF
>TRBV4-2|TRBD1|TRBJ2-1|.
TGTGCCAGCAGCCACGCTCCGGGACAGGGAAACAATGAGCAGTTCTTC
CASSHAPGQGNNEQFF
>TRBV5-1|.|TRBJ2-7|.
TGCGCCAGCAGCTTGGGTGGTACTATTAAAACCTACGAGCAGTACTTC
CASSLGGTIKTYEQYF
>TRBV3-1/TRBV3-2|TRBD2|TRBJ2-5|.
TGTGCCAGCAGCCAATATCTAGCGGGAGTGGCAGAGACCCAGTACTTC
CASSQYLAGVAETQYF
>TRBV19|TRBD1|TRBJ2-5|.
TGTGCCACCTATGACAGGGACCAAGAGACCCAGTACTTC
CATYDRDQETQYF
>TRBV10-1|.|TRBJ1-4|.
TGCGCCAGCAGTGACCAGGATGAAAAACTGTTTTTT
CASSDQDEKLFF
>TRBV6-5|TRBD1|TRBJ1-2|.
TGTGCCAGCAGTCCGGACAGGGCGATGGGCTACACCTTC
CASSPDRAMGYTF
>TRBV14|.|TRBJ1-1|.
TGTGCCAGCAGCCAAGGTAGGCCGGGTTCCACTGAAGCTTTCTTT
CASSQGRPGSTEAFF
>TRBV6-5|TRBD2|TRBJ2-1|.
TGTGCCAGCAGTTCCGGGAGGGCAGGAGGGAATGAGCAGTTCTTC
CASSSGRAGGNEQFF
>TRBV28|.|TRBJ1-4|.
TGTGCCAGCAGTTCCTACAGACGTAAGGGGGAAAAACTGTTTTTT
CASSSYRRKGEKLFF
>TRBV25-1|TRBD1|TRBJ1-1|.
TGTGCCAGCAAACCCCTTGGGGACAGTCTGGGAGATACTGAAGCTTTCTTT
CASKPLGDSLGDTEAFF
>TRBV19|.|TRBJ1-3|.
TGTGCCAGTAGTGCCCTCGGGGTATCCGGAAACACCATATATTTT
CASSALGVSGNTIYF
>TRBV7-2|.|TRBJ1-4|.
TGTGCCAGCAGCTTAGGACAGATAACTAATGAAAAACTGTTTTTT
CASSLGQITNEKLFF
>TRBV5-1|TRBD1|TRBJ1-1|.
TGCGCCAGCGGGACAGGGGATTCACTGAACACTGAAGCTTTCTTT
CASGTGDSLNTEAFF
>TRBV5-1|.|TRBJ2-3|.
TGCGCCAGCAGCTTGTTCTCCACAGATACGCAGTATTTT
CASSLFSTDTQYF
>TRBV18|.|TRBJ2-4|many
TGTGCCAGCTCACCGAGGAGTCTGTCAGCCAAAAACATTCAGTACTTC
CASSPRSLSAKNIQYF
>TRBV2|TRBD1|TRBJ2-7|.
TGTGCCAGCAGTCCAGGGGGCAGCTCCTACGAGCAGTACTTC
CASSPGGSSYEQYF
>TRBV20-1|.|TRBJ2-1|.
TGCAGTGCTAGCTGGGAGAATGAGCAGTTCTTC
CSASWENEQFF
>TRBV7-3|.|TRBJ1-1|.
TGTGCCAGCAGCTCCACAGGTCTTTTAAACACTGAAGCTTTCTTT
CASSSTGLLNTEAFF
>TRBV5-6|TRBD1|TRBJ1-3|.
TGTGCCAGCCACAGGGGGCCAGGAAACACCATATATTTT
CASHRGPGNTIYF
>TRBV6-5|.|TRBJ1-1|.
TGTGCCAGCACCCGAGCAAGGAGTGACACTGAAGCTTTCTTT
CASTRARSDTEAFF
>TRBV5-1|.|TRBJ1-3|.
TGCGCCAGCAGCTCCGAGACAACTTCTGGAAACACCATATATTTT
CASSSETTSGNTIYF
>TRBV5-5|TRBD2|TRBJ2-1|.
TGTGCCAGCAGCTTGGTGGCTAGCGGAGACAATGAGCAGTTCTTC
CASSLVASGDNEQFF
>TRBV7-2|.|TRBJ2-3|once
TGTGCCAGCAGCAGACCGGACAGCCTGCAGTATTTT
CASSRPDSLQYF
>TRBV28|TRBD2|TRBJ2-5|few
TGTGCCAGCAGTTCGGGGGGATGGTTGGAAGAGACCCAGTACTTC
CASSSGGWLEETQYF
>TRBV18|.|TRBJ1-1|.
TGTGCCAGCTCACCAACGACAAACACTGAAGCTTTCTTT
CASSPTTNTEAFF
>TRBV7-6|TRBD1|TRBJ2-2|.
TGTGCCAGCAGGCCGGGACAGGGGGGTACCGGGGAGCTGTTTTTT
CASRPGQGGTGELFF
>TRBV7-3|TRBD1|TRBJ1-2|once
TGTGCCAGCAGCCATGCGGCGACAGGGTTTAGAGGCTACACCTTC
CASSHAATGFRGYTF
>TRBV5-1|TRBD1|TRBJ2-7|.
TGCGCCAGCAGCTCCGGACCTACAGGGGGGAGGATCCACGAGCAGTACTTC
CASSSGPTGGRIHEQYF
>TRBV5-4|TRBD2|TRBJ2-1|.
TGTGCCAGCAGCTTTCGTCGACTAGCGGGTCTGAATGAGCAGTTCTTC
CASSFRRLAGLNEQFF
>TRBV5-8|.|TRBJ1-2|.
TGTGCCAGCAGCCCCCTAACAGCCTACTATGGCTACACCTTC
CASSPLTAYYGYTF
>TRBV3-1/TRBV3-2|TRBD2|TRBJ2-1|.
TGTGCCAGCAGCCAAGTAGCTAGCGGCAATGAGCAGTTCTTC
CASSQVASGNEQFF
>TRBV24-1|TRBD1|TRBJ2-2|.
TGTGCCACCAGTGATCCCAAGGACAGGGCGGCGACGAACACCGGGGAGCTGTTTTTT
CATSDPKDRAATNTGELFF
>TRBV7-9|.|TRBJ2-7|.
TGTGCCAGCAGCACGGGGTCTTTTCTCGAGCAGTACTTC
CASSTGSFLEQYF